The clone carrying this TCR beta chain appeared a few times. Original data processing: Researchers report that nucleated cell counts were estimated from reference gene primer amplification. Assay used: immunoSEQ multiplex PCR; TCRdb lists only in-frame clones, some missing. V and J calls and clone size come straight from that table; D and trimming were deduced from the DNA. The sample consists of more than 200,000 clones, about 88% of them appearing once. The sample is drawn from a study of blood T cell repertoires in COVID-19. Looking at the study overall: Acute and convalescent COVID-19 specimens originated in the United States, Italy and Spain. The cDNA or gDNA used as material had been derived from T cells, B-cell-depleted T cells, or PBMCs.

Germline loops: CDR1 SGHAT, CDR2 FQNNGV. The CDR3 has 15 amino acids. The V end was cut by 1 base, the J end by 0 bases, with 9 bases between. Sequencing was done on a sample of peripheral blood. V is TRBV11-2 and J is TRBJ1-1, with D tentatively TRBD1 (6 bases). The receptor was isolated from a woman between 55 and 75 years old with acute or convalescent COVID-19. The DNA of the CDR3 is TGTGCCAGCAGCTTAGGGACAGCGCTGAACACTGAAGCTTTCTTT. It encodes CASSLGTALNTEAFF.